The sequence of this T cell receptor (beta chain) was determined in a study of blood T cell repertoires in COVID-19. This table comes from immunoSEQ multiplex PCR, and its TCRdb copy is limited to in-frame clones, with some not included. The sample yields approximately 85,000 clones, roughly 91% seen once. The CDR3 length is 15 residues. The germline V gene has CDR1 MNHEY and CDR2 SMNVEV (reference sequence). Trimming removed 5 bases from V and 2 bases from J, with 13 bases in between. The receptor was derived from a woman between 45 and 65 years old in a cohort sampled during active COVID-19. The specimen was peripheral blood. The chain links TRBV27 to TRBJ2-1, with D possibly being TRBD1 (6 bases). Here the CDR3 DNA reads TGTGCCAGCAGTCACAGGGATTTAACCTACAATGAGCAGTTCTTC. Residues: CASSHRDLTYNEQFF.